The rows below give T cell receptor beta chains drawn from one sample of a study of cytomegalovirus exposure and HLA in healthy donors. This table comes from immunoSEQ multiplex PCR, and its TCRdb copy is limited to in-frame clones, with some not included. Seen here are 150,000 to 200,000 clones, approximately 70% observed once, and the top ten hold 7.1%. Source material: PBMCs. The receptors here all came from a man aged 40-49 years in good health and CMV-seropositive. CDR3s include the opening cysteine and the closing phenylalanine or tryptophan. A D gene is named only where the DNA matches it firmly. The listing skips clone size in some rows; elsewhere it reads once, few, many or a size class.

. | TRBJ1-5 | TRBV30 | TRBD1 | CAWSVRAGGQPQHF | TGTGCCTGGAGTGTAAGGGCAGGGGGTCAGCCCCAGCATTTT
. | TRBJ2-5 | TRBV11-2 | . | CASSPTPYRVGETQYF | TGTGCCAGCAGCCCCACCCCTTACAGGGTCGGGGAGACCCAGTACTTC
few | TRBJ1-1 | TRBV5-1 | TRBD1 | CASSGGQGTTANTEAFF | TGCGCCAGCAGCGGAGGACAGGGGACAACGGCGAACACTGAAGCTTTCTTT
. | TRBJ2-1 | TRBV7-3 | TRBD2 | CASSLNGGGDYNEQFF | TGTGCCAGCAGCTTAAACGGCGGGGGGGACTACAATGAGCAGTTCTTC
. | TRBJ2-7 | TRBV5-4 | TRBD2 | CASSDLRSGGSYEQYF | TGTGCCAGCAGCGACCTGAGGAGCGGGGGCTCCTACGAGCAGTACTTC
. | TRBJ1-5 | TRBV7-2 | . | CASSLAGVDNQPQHF | TGTGCCAGCAGCTTAGCGGGAGTGGACAATCAGCCCCAGCATTTT
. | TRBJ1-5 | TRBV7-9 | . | CASSSDRYSNQPQHF | TGTGCCAGCAGCTCCGACAGGTATAGCAATCAGCCCCAGCATTTT
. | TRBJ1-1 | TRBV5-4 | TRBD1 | CASSSDRILNGFF | TGTGCCAGCAGCTCGGACAGGATTCTGAATGGTTTCTTT
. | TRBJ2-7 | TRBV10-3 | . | CAISEGQAYEQYF | TGTGCCATCAGTGAGGGACAAGCCTACGAGCAGTACTTC
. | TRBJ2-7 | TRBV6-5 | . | CASSPPGSSYEQYF | TGTGCCAGCAGTCCTCCGGGGAGCTCCTACGAGCAGTACTTC
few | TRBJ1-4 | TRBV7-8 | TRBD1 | CASSRGTSSGGEKLFF | TGTGCCAGCAGCCGGGGGACTTCTTCAGGGGGTGAAAAACTGTTTTTT
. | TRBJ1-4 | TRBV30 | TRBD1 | CAWDRGGEKLFF | TGTGCCTGGGACAGGGGTGGTGAAAAACTGTTTTTT
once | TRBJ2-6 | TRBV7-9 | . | CSSSLQVGAGANVLTF | TGTTCCAGCAGCTTACAAGTCGGGGCTGGGGCCAACGTCCTGACTTTC
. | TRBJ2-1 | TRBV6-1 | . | CASSGTAYNEQFF | TGTGCCAGCAGTGGGACAGCGTACAATGAGCAGTTCTTC
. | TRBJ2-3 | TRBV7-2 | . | CASSFSGRPGHTQYF | TGTGCCAGCAGCTTTAGCGGTCGCCCTGGCCACACGCAGTATTTT
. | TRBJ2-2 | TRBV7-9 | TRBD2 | CASSQRGDDGELFF | TGTGCCAGCAGCCAACGGGGGGACGACGGGGAGCTGTTTTTT
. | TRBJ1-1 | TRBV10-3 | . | CAIRVGNTEAFF | TGTGCCATCCGGGTAGGGAACACTGAAGCTTTCTTT
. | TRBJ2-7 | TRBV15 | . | CATSREGGPLYEQYF | TGTGCCACCAGCAGAGAGGGGGGGCCCCTCTACGAGCAGTACTTC
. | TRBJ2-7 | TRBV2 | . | CATEKVAEGEQYF | TGTGCCACCGAAAAGGTAGCGGAGGGGGAGCAGTACTTC
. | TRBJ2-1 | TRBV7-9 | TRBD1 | CSSSPRRQGDGDEQFF | TGTTCCAGCAGCCCCCGTAGACAGGGCGACGGGGATGAGCAGTTCTTC
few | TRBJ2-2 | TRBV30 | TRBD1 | CAWSKGTGLGGELFF | TGTGCCTGGAGTAAAGGGACAGGGCTTGGCGGGGAGCTGTTTTTT
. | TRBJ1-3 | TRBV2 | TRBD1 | CASKQGIVSGNTIYF | TGTGCCAGCAAACAGGGGATTGTGTCCGGAAACACCATATATTTT
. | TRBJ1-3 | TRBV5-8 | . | CASSLAAGVSGNTIYF | TGTGCCAGCAGCTTGGCGGCAGGGGTCTCTGGAAACACCATATATTTT
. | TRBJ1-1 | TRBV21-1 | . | CASSKGEQNTEAFF | TGTGCCAGCAGCAAAGGGGAGCAGAACACTGAAGCTTTCTTT
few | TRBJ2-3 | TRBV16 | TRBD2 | CASSPPGLAVDTQYF | TGTGCCAGCAGCCCCCCGGGACTAGCCGTAGATACGCAGTATTTT
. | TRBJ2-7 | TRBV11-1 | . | CASSLAPGTSSYEQYF | TGTGCCAGCAGCTTAGCCCCCGGGACAAGCTCCTACGAGCAGTACTTC
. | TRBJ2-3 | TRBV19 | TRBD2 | CASSRASGAGDTQYF | TGTGCCAGTAGTAGGGCTAGCGGGGCGGGAGATACGCAGTATTTT
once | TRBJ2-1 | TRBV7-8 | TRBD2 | CASSLVVRLWGNFTMSGVF | TGTGCCAGCAGCTTAGTCGTCCGCTTGTGGGGGAACTTTACAATGAGCGGGGTCTTC
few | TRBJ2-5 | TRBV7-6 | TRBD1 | CASSLATGGLGGQETQYF | TGTGCCAGCAGCTTAGCGACAGGGGGATTAGGGGGTCAAGAGACCCAGTACTTC
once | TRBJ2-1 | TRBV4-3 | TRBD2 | CASSQGPGLAGGTPYNEQFF | TGCGCCAGCAGCCAAGGCCCGGGACTAGCGGGGGGAACACCCTACAATGAGCAGTTCTTC
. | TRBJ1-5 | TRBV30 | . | CAWSVRGAQPQHF | TGTGCCTGGAGTGTACGGGGGGCCCAGCCCCAGCATTTT
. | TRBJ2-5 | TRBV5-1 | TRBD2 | CASSFSSGGPQETQYF | TGCGCCAGCAGTTTCTCTAGCGGGGGACCCCAAGAGACCCAGTACTTC
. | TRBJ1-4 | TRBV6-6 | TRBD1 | CASSKGQGGEKLFF | TGTGCCAGCAGTAAGGGACAGGGGGGTGAAAAACTGTTTTTT
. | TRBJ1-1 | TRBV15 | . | CATSTNHPGVTEAFF | TGTGCCACCAGCACCAACCACCCAGGGGTGACTGAAGCTTTCTTT
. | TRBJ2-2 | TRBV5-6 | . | CASSFMSTGELFF | TGTGCCAGCAGCTTTATGAGCACCGGGGAGCTGTTTTTT
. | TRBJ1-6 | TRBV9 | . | CASSVGRADSPLHF | TGTGCCAGCAGCGTCGGGAGAGCGGATTCACCCCTCCACTTT
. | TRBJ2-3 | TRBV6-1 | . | CASSEAEGSSTDTQYF | TGTGCCAGCAGTGAAGCGGAGGGTTCTAGCACAGATACGCAGTATTTT
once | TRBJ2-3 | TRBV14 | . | CASSQVQSRDTQYF | TGTGCCAGCAGCCAAGTTCAGTCCCGAGATACGCAGTATTTT
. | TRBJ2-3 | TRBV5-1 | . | CASSLYRGADTQYF | TGCGCCAGCAGCTTGTATAGGGGCGCAGATACGCAGTATTTT
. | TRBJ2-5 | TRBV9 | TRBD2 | CASSDGTSRETQYF | TGTGCCAGCAGCGATGGGACTAGCAGGGAGACCCAGTACTTC
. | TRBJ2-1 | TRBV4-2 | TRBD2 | CASSPTGTSGASSYNEQFF | TGTGCCAGCAGCCCCACCGGGACTAGCGGGGCGAGCTCCTACAATGAGCAGTTCTTC
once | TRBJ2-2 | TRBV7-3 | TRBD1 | CASSIHGDSANTGELFF | TGTGCCAGCAGCATACATGGGGACAGCGCGAACACCGGGGAGCTGTTTTTT
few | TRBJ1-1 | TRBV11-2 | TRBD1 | CASSLKKTGLTEAFF | TGTGCCAGCAGCCTGAAGAAGACAGGGTTGACTGAAGCTTTCTTT
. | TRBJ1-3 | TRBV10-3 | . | CAIYSGNTIYF | TGTGCCATCTACTCTGGAAACACCATATATTTT
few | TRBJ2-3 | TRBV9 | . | CASSPRDSADTQYF | TGTGCCAGCAGCCCGCGGGACTCGGCAGATACGCAGTATTTT
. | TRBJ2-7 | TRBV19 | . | CASSIDVRNYEQYF | TGTGCCAGTAGTATAGACGTCAGAAACTACGAGCAGTACTTC
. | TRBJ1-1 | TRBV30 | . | CAWSWGADTEAFF | TGTGCCTGGAGTTGGGGAGCGGACACTGAAGCTTTCTTT
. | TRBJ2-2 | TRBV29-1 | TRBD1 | CSVKPAGTGHTGELFF | TGCAGCGTTAAGCCGGCCGGGACAGGGCACACCGGGGAGCTGTTTTTT
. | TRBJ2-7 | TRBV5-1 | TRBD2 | CASSFGGSNEQYF | TGCGCCAGCAGCTTCGGGGGGTCCAACGAGCAGTACTTC
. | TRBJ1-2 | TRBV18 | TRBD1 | CASSPQLRDRSDYGYTF | TGTGCCAGCTCACCACAGCTAAGGGACAGATCTGACTATGGCTACACCTTC